This is a list of T cell receptor beta chains from one sample in a study of beta chain features in type 1 diabetes. Repertoires were generated with immunoSEQ multiplex PCR, while TCRdb's copy carries only in-frame clones and drops some. This table holds about 260,000 clones, around 68% found once. Sequencing input: naive CD4+ T cells from blood. The receptors were sampled from a man in his thirties or forties in good health. The CDR3 runs from the conserved cysteine through the conserved F or W. A D gene is named only where the DNA matches it firmly. A clone size is listed for some rows: how often the clone was seen (once, few, many), or a class if it is expanded.

D,size,length,J,V,DNA,CDR3
TRBD1,-,14,TRBJ2-3,TRBV30,TGTGCCTGGACCTTACCTGACAGGGAGGATACGCAGTATTTT,CAWTLPDREDTQYF
-,-,14,TRBJ1-1,TRBV29-1,TGCAGCGTTGTAGAGAGAAGTAAGAACACTGAAGCTTTCTTT,CSVVERSKNTEAFF
-,-,12,TRBJ2-3,TRBV25-1,TGTGCCAGCAGGGATCGCACAGATACGCAGTATTTT,CASRDRTDTQYF
TRBD2,-,18,TRBJ2-7,TRBV30,TGTGCCTGGAGTCCGATTGACCCTGAGCGGGAAAGAGCCTACGAGCAGTACTTC,CAWSPIDPERERAYEQYF
-,-,13,TRBJ2-3,TRBV10-3,TGTGCCAGCACGGGCGGCAGCACAGATACGCAGTATTTT,CASTGGSTDTQYF
-,-,15,TRBJ2-5,TRBV9,TGTGCCAGCAGCCCCAGGGGTGGGTACCAAGAGACCCAGTACTTC,CASSPRGGYQETQYF
-,once,14,TRBJ2-7,TRBV2,TGTGCCAGCAGTGCGATCAGGGATACCTACGAGCAGTACTTC,CASSAIRDTYEQYF
-,once,13,TRBJ2-3,TRBV30,TGTGCCTGGAGTGGGGGGACCCCAGATACGCAGTATTTT,CAWSGGTPDTQYF
-,-,14,TRBJ2-2,TRBV30,TGTGCCTGGACGAGGGTTCGCGGCACCGGGGAGCTGTTTTTT,CAWTRVRGTGELFF
-,-,14,TRBJ1-6,TRBV14,TGTGCCAGCAGGAATACGTCCCCTAATTCACCCCTCCACTTT,CASRNTSPNSPLHF
-,-,14,TRBJ2-5,TRBV29-1,TGCAGCGTTGAAGATGTCATGGGCAGACAGACCCAGTACTTC,CSVEDVMGRQTQYF
TRBD1,-,14,TRBJ2-5,TRBV10-3,TGTGCCATCAGATCGGACAGGGGACAAGAGACCCAGTACTTC,CAIRSDRGQETQYF
-,-,16,TRBJ2-1,TRBV9,TGTGCCAGCAGCGTATCAGGAGCAAGCTCCTACAATGAGCAGTTCTTC,CASSVSGASSYNEQFF
-,-,13,TRBJ2-3,TRBV29-1,TGCAGCGTTAGAACAGGGGGGGCGGATACGCAGTATTTT,CSVRTGGADTQYF
-,-,15,TRBJ2-1,TRBV30,TGTGCCTGGAGTGTAGGTCAGGGATCCGGCGATGAGCAGTTCTTC,CAWSVGQGSGDEQFF
-,few,15,TRBJ2-2,TRBV18,TGTGCCAGCTCACCATTGGATTCGAACACCGGGGAGCTGTTTTTT,CASSPLDSNTGELFF
TRBD2,few,16,TRBJ2-2,TRBV30,TGTGCCTGGAGTCCCGGACTAGCGGGGCCGAGGGGGGAGCTGTTTTTT,CAWSPGLAGPRGELFF
-,-,13,TRBJ2-1,TRBV29-1,TGCAGCGCCTCACTAGGATCCTACAATGAGCAGTTCTTC,CSASLGSYNEQFF
-,-,13,TRBJ2-5,TRBV2,TGTGCCAGCAGTAAGACAGGTCAAGAGACCCAGTACTTC,CASSKTGQETQYF
-,-,13,TRBJ2-1,TRBV15,TGTGCCACCAGCAGGAGTGGGGGCGATGAGCAGTTCTTC,CATSRSGGDEQFF
TRBD1,-,13,TRBJ2-3,TRBV5-1,TGCGCCAGCAAACAGGGGAGCACAGATACGCAGTATTTT,CASKQGSTDTQYF
-,-,13,TRBJ2-5,TRBV29-1,TGCAGCGTGGGACTTAGACAGCAAGAGACCCAGTACTTC,CSVGLRQQETQYF
-,few,14,TRBJ2-1,TRBV15,TGTGCCACCAGTCCTCTGGTTCCGGGGGCGCAGGGGTTCTTC,CATSPLVPGAQGFF
TRBD1,few,16,TRBJ2-4,TRBV27,TGTGCCAGCAGTTACGATCAGGGGGCAGCCAAAAACATTCAGTACTTC,CASSYDQGAAKNIQYF
TRBD1,-,13,TRBJ2-7,TRBV19,TGTGCCAGTAGTAAGACAGGGACCTACGAGCAGTACTTC,CASSKTGTYEQYF
-,-,12,TRBJ1-1,TRBV7-2,TGTGCCAGCAGCTTAGGATGGGTTGGGGCTTTCTTT,CASSLGWVGAFF
-,-,13,TRBJ2-3,TRBV25-1,TGTGCCAGCACCCCCCCCGGGGGAAGGTCGCAGTATTTT,CASTPPGGRSQYF
-,few,13,TRBJ1-2,TRBV25-1,TGTGCCAGCAGTGAAACACGCGCTGATGGCTACACCTTC,CASSETRADGYTF
-,-,13,TRBJ2-5,TRBV5-4,TGTGCCAGCAGCTTGTTGGGGGAAGAGACCCAGTACTTC,CASSLLGEETQYF
-,-,16,TRBJ1-1,TRBV25-1,TGTGCCAGCAGTGAGTTGCCGGGCAGGGGGAACACTGAAGCTTTCTTT,CASSELPGRGNTEAFF
-,-,11,TRBJ2-1,TRBV4-3,TGCGCCAGCAGCCATTACAATGAGCAGTTCTTC,CASSHYNEQFF
TRBD2,-,12,TRBJ2-4,TRBV11-2,TGTGCCAGCAGCCGTGAATGGGGAGGGTGTTACTTC,CASSREWGGCYF
TRBD2,-,14,TRBJ2-1,TRBV5-1,TGCGCCAGCTTTAGCGGGGGCCCGTACAATGAGCAGTTCTTC,CASFSGGPYNEQFF
-,-,14,TRBJ2-3,TRBV30,TGTGCCTGGAGTAGAGGTTCTAGCACAGATACGCAGTATTTT,CAWSRGSSTDTQYF
TRBD2,-,15,TRBJ2-7,TRBV7-2,TGTGCCAGCAGCTCCCGCGGACTAGCGGGGGACGAGCAGTACTTC,CASSSRGLAGDEQYF
TRBD2,-,15,TRBJ2-1,TRBV5-4,TGTGCCAGCAGGCCCGGACTAGTAGGAGTCGATGAGCAGTTCTTC,CASRPGLVGVDEQFF
-,-,16,TRBJ2-7,TRBV30,TGTGCCTGGAGGGGAGGCGACTTCCGCAGCTCCTACGAGCAGTACTTC,CAWRGGDFRSSYEQYF
-,-,11,TRBJ1-1,TRBV7-9,TGTGCCAGCAGCCCCTATACTGAAGCTTTCTTT,CASSPYTEAFF
TRBD2,-,12,TRBJ2-1,TRBV6-5,TGTGCCAGCAGGCCGGGACTAACTGAGCAGTTCTTC,CASRPGLTEQFF
TRBD1,-,15,TRBJ2-5,TRBV4-2,TGTGCCAGCAGCCATCCGGGACAGGGTGGAGAGACCCAGTACTTC,CASSHPGQGGETQYF
-,-,14,TRBJ2-7,TRBV25-1,TGTGCCAGCAGTGAATCGCGCAGAAGCTACGAGCAGTACTTC,CASSESRRSYEQYF
TRBD1,-,15,TRBJ1-1,TRBV29-1,TGCAGCGTTCTGCGGACAGGCACCATGAACACTGAAGCTTTCTTT,CSVLRTGTMNTEAFF
TRBD2,few,15,TRBJ2-1,TRBV27,TGTGCCAGCAGTTTATCTGCTAGCGGGAGCTATGAGCAGTTCTTC,CASSLSASGSYEQFF